This T cell receptor beta chain was sequenced for a study of human T cells and chemical hapten exposure. Looked up from germline, CDR1 is SQVTM and CDR2 is ANQGSEA. The CDR3 contains 13 residues. The V gene end was trimmed by 6 bases and the J gene end by 2 bases; junction bases not matched to a gene: 5. The sample's time point: patch test 2, 6 weeks after DPC sensitization. Treatment here: therapeutic diphenylcyclopropenone sensitization with weekly scalp DPC. MiXCR, run by TCRdb on the RACE reads, gives a single entry per CDR3 protein. The repertoire has 110,000 to 150,000 distinct CDR3 sequences, 12% of them found once; the top ten carry roughly 1.4%.

The chain combines TRBV29-1 with TRBJ2-7, with 9 bases identical to TRBD1. This clonotype was obtained from a woman in her 50s with alopecia areata. Some clones in this sample may be carry-over from other donors' samples. The source was whole blood, collected in connection with sensitization to the hapten diphenylcyclopropenone (DPC). CDR3 DNA sequence: TGCAGCGTCATCGGACAGGGGACCTACGAGCAGTACTTC. It specifies CSVIGQGTYEQYF.